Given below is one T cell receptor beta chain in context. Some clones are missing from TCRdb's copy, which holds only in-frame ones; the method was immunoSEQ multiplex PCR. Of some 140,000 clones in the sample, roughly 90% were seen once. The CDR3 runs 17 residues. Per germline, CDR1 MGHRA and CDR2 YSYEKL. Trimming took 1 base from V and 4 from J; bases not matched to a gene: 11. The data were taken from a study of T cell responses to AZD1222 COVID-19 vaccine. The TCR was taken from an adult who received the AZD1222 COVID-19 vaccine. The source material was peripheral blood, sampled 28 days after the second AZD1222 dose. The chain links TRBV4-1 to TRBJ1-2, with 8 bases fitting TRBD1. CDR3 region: CASSQASRGQGGYGYTF. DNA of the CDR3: TGCGCCAGCAGCCAAGCCTCGAGAGGACAGGGAGGCTATGGCTACACCTTC.